The 8 T cell receptor beta chains below all came from one sample that was sequenced in a study of blood T cell dynamics during melanoma immunotherapy. Time point defined: pre-treatment baseline. Here immunoSEQ multiplex PCR was the method, and the copy in TCRdb shows in-frame clones only, minus some. The sample carries several thousand clones, about 80% recorded once. Here the sequenced sample was blood, taken from a patient treated with checkpoint blockade. These receptor sequences come from a human donor with melanoma.

This chain links TRBV6-1 with TRBJ2-7, with D maybe TRBD2 (6 bases). V lost 5 bases and J 5 bases, leaving 16 bases between the germline ends. The length of the CDR3 is 14 residues. Germline values: CDR1 MNHNS, CDR2 SASEGT. The CDR3 DNA is TGTGCCAGCAGTCTTCCACGCGGCGGGGACGAGCAGTACTTC. Encoded protein: CASSLPRGGDEQYF.

This clone has just a few counts. This chain links TRBV5-1 with TRBJ2-2; tentatively, D is TRBD2 (6 bases). Per germline, CDR1 SGHRS and CDR2 YFSETQ. V was cut by 8 bases and J by 1 base, with 15 bases left in between. The CDR3 length is 15 residues. CDR3 loop: CASTIRAGNTGELFF. The CDR3 DNA reads as TGCGCCAGTACGATTCGAGCGGGGAACACCGGGGAGCTGTTTTTT.

V is TRBV28 and J is TRBJ1-4; 9 bases fit TRBD1. CDR1 and CDR2 from the germline V gene are MDHEN and SYDVKM. CDR3 length: 15 residues. V lost 6 bases, J lost 13 bases, and 15 bases stayed unmatched. The CDR3 reads CASSGGGQGSGLLFF. In DNA, the CDR3 is TGTGCCAGCAGCGGGGGCGGACAGGGGTCAGGTCTACTGTTTTTT. Full variable domain (outside the CDR3, taken from reference TRBV28 and TRBJ1-4): DVKVTQSSRYLVKRTGEKVFLECVQDMDHENMFWYRQDPGLGLRLIYFSYDVKMKEKGDIPEGYSVSREKKERFSLILESASTNQTSMYLCASSGGGQGSGLLFFGSGTQLSVL.

This chain connects TRBV21-1 to TRBJ1-2; TRBD1 is the table's D call, not checked against the DNA. TRBV21-1 is given as a pseudogene. This CDR3 is built from 17 residues. This CDR3 is CASSCPSLGTGGGGYTF. The CDR3, as DNA: TGTGCCAGCAGCTGTCCGTCCCTAGGGACAGGGGGAGGTGGCTACACCTTC.

The V call is TRBV9, the J call TRBJ1-1, with TRBD1 identical over 10 bases. CDR3 size: 18 residues. Trimming removed 1 base from V and 5 bases from J; junction bases left unmatched: 14. CDR1 SGDLS and CDR2 YYNGEE come from the germline V gene. The CDR3 reads CASSVTDIPGTGVTEAFF. The CDR3 DNA reads as TGTGCCAGCAGCGTAACGGACATCCCCGGGACAGGGGTTACTGAAGCTTTCTTT.

This rearrangement joins TRBV6-4 to TRBJ1-5; D is undetermined. Trimming pared 6 bases from V and 3 bases from J, leaving 9 bases between. In germline, CDR1 is MRHNA, CDR2 SNTAGT. This CDR3 comprises 13 residues. The CDR3 DNA follows: TGTGCCAGCAGCCAGGATTCCAATCAGCCCCAGCATTTT. It yields the protein CASSQDSNQPQHF.

This chain uses TRBV6-5 with TRBJ2-7; TRBD1 agrees at 7 bases. Germline loops: CDR1 MNHEY, CDR2 SVGAGI. The V gene end was trimmed by 5 bases and the J gene end by 3 bases; junction bases not matched to a gene: 1. This CDR3 is 12 amino acids long. In DNA, the CDR3 is TGTGCCAGCAGTCAGGGGGACTACGAGCAGTACTTC. Its translation: CASSQGDYEQYF.

The V and J genes are TRBV11-1 and TRBJ1-1, with D possibly TRBD1 on 5 matching bases. The CDR3 sequence is 14 residues long. The V end was cut by 5 bases, the J end by 1 base, with 11 bases between. Germline values: CDR1 SGHAT, CDR2 FQDESV (reference sequence). CDR3: CASSGGTANTEAFF. DNA of the CDR3: TGTGCCAGCAGCGGCGGGACGGCGAACACTGAAGCTTTCTTT.